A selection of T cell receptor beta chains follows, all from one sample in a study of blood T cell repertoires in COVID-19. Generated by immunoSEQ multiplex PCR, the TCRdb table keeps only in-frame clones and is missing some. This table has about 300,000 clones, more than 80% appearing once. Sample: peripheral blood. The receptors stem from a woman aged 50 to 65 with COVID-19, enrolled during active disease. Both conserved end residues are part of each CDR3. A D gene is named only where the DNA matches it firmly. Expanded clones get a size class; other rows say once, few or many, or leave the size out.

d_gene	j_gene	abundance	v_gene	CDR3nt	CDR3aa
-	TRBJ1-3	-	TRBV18	TGTGCCAGCTCACCACCGGGCCTCGGAAACACCATATATTTT	CASSPPGLGNTIYF
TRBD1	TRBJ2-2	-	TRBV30	TGTGCCTGGACTCGCCGACAGGGGAGGACCGGGGAGCTGTTTTTT	CAWTRRQGRTGELFF
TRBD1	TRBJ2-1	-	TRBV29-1	TGCAGCGTTGAAGGGGGGACAGGGTCCTACAATGAGCAGTTCTTC	CSVEGGTGSYNEQFF
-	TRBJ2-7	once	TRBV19	TGTGCCAGTAGTATAGGGACACCCACCTACGAGCAGTACTTC	CASSIGTPTYEQYF
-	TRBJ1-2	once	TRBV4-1	TGCGCCAGCAGCCAAGTAATACAGAACTATGGCTACACCTTC	CASSQVIQNYGYTF
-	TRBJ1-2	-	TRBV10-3	TGTGCCATCAGTGACAGGGTTGCCTATGGCTACACCTTC	CAISDRVAYGYTF
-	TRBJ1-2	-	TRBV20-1	TGCAGTGCGGGGGGAGTGGAGGGCTACACCTTC	CSAGGVEGYTF
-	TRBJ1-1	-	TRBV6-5	TGTGCCAGCAGTCCCTTCGGGCAGGGGAACACTGAAGCTTTCTTT	CASSPFGQGNTEAFF
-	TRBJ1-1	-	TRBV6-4	TGTGCCAGCAGTGGAAGGGGCGGCACTGAAGCTTTCTTT	CASSGRGGTEAFF
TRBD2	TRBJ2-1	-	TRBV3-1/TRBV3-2	TGTGCCAGCAGCCAAGCACCCCCGGGACTAGTCTCCCCAAGCTCCTACAATGAGCAGTTCTTC	CASSQAPPGLVSPSSYNEQFF
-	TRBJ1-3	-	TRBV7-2	TGTGCCAGCAGCTTAGCATCCAGGGTCGGAAACACCATATATTTT	CASSLASRVGNTIYF
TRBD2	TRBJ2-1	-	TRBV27	TGTGCCAGCAGTTTTTTCGCTAGCGGGAGAGTCTATGAGCAGTTCTTC	CASSFFASGRVYEQFF
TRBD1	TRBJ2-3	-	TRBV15	TGTGCCACCAGCAGAGATCTCCGGACAGGGGGCATAGATACGCAGTATTTT	CATSRDLRTGGIDTQYF
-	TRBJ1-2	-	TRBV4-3	TGCGCCAGCAGCCAAGAGGGAGCCCGTGTTGACTACACCTTC	CASSQEGARVDYTF
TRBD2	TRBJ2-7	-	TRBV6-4	TGTGCCAGCAGTGAAATAGCGGGAACCTACGAGCAGTACTTC	CASSEIAGTYEQYF
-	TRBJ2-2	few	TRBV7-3	TGTGCCAGCAGCCCCACAGGGTCTAGGGTCACCGGGGAGCTGTTTTTT	CASSPTGSRVTGELFF
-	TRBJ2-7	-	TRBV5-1	TGCGCCAGCAGCTTGGTACCAGGGGATACCTACGAGCAGTACTTC	CASSLVPGDTYEQYF
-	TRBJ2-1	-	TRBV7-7	TGTGCCAGCAGCCCGCGGGCCGCGGGGTCACTCGACAATGAGCAGTTCTTC	CASSPRAAGSLDNEQFF
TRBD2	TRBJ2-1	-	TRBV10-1	TGCGCCAGCAGTGAGCTAGCGGGGAATGAGCAGTTCTTC	CASSELAGNEQFF
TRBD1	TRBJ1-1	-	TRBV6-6	TGTGCCAGCAGTTACACAGGACAGGGGGAGGGCACTGAAGCTTTCTTT	CASSYTGQGEGTEAFF
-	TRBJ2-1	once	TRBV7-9	TGTGCCAGCAGCTTAGGGACAGAGCAGTTCTTC	CASSLGTEQFF
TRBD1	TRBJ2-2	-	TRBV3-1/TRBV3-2	TGTGCCAGCAGCTCCGGGACAGGGGGCGCTGAAACCGGGGAGCTGTTTTTT	CASSSGTGGAETGELFF
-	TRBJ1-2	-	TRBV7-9	TGTGCCAGCAGCTTTTCTGACTATGGCTACACCTTC	CASSFSDYGYTF
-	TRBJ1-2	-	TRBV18	TGTGCCAGCTCACCCACATCACAGGGTGACTATGGCTACACCTTC	CASSPTSQGDYGYTF
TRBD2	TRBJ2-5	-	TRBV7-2	TGTGCCAGCAGCGATAGCGGGAGGCTCGAGACCCAGTACTTC	CASSDSGRLETQYF
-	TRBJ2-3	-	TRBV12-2	TGTGCAAGTCGAGCACGGACAGCGGTTTTCACAGATACGCAGTATTTT	CASRARTAVFTDTQYF
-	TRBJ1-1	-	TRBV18	TGTGCCAGCTCACCGACATTGGCCGAGGGGGATGAAGCTTTCTTT	CASSPTLAEGDEAFF
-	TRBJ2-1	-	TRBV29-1	TGCAGCGTTGACCACTCAGGGGTCGGTGACAATGAGCAGTTCTTC	CSVDHSGVGDNEQFF
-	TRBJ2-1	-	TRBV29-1	TGCAGCGTTGAAGATAACGCAGGGAGGTACAATGAGCAGTTCTTC	CSVEDNAGRYNEQFF